The 11 T cell receptor beta chains below come from one sample, sequenced in a study of T-cell reconstitution after alpha-beta-depleted transplantation in children listed by TCRdb under 2016. Study-wide findings and limitations: Hyperexpanded clone frequencies declined over subsequent months; after one year, T-cell counts and TCRbeta diversity were mostly attributed to newly produced T cells.

The method behind the library was PCR. The sequencing machine was an Illumina HiSeq 2500. TCR library preparation used molecular barcoding, with unique molecular identifiers applied to normalize quantification of the TCRbeta repertoire. TCRdb ran its own pipeline on the public reads, namely fastp trimming at Q25 and MiXCR clone calling, and kept in-frame beta chains. Identical CDR3 protein sequences are pooled into one entry, listed with their most common genes and DNA. In this sample the table shows around 300,000 distinct CDR3 sequences, over 7.5% of which occur a single time. Together, the top ten hold 8.5% to 9.5% of the sample. Antigens for these TCRs are unknown. The meaning of the sample's treatment or condition label: allogeneic hematopoietic cell transplantation with graft depleted of TCRalphabeta T cells and CD19 B cells. This specimen was peripheral blood, taken 360 days after TCRalphabeta/CD19-depleted stem cell transplant. Receptors originate from a female patient between 2 and 10 years old who had a stem cell transplant for Fanconi anemia, so the T cells may come from the graft donor.

This clonotype occurred many times. The chain combines TRBV20-1 with TRBJ2-3; D unresolved. CDR1 DFQATT and CDR2 SNEGSKA come from the germline V gene (reference sequence). V shed 0 bases and J shed 1 base, with 8 bases lying between them. CDR3 length equals 14 residues. The CDR3 protein is CSARDYIRTDTQYF. The CDR3 coding sequence is TGCAGTGCTAGAGATTATATCCGCACAGATACGCAGTATTTT.

This clonotype was recorded many times. The V and J genes are TRBV15 and TRBJ2-3, with D hard to call. The germline gives CDR1 LNHNV, CDR2 YYDKDF (reference sequence). The germline V and J ends were trimmed by 0 bases and 4 bases, with 5 bases remaining between them. CDR3 length equals 13 residues. The CDR3 nucleotides are TGTGCCACCAGCAGAGATTTGGCAGATACGCAGTATTTT. This encodes CATSRDLADTQYF.

This clonotype was counted at least ten times. This chain uses TRBV7-8 with TRBJ2-3; 10 positions match TRBD2. Germline V gives CDR1 SGHVS, CDR2 FQNEAQ. V shed 5 bases, J shed 5 bases, and the junction held 10 bases outside the gene matches. CDR3 length equals 16 residues. Here the CDR3 DNA reads TGTGCCAGCAGCCCCAAGCGGGGGGGCAGGCAAGATACGCAGTATTTT. Translation gives CASSPKRGGRQDTQYF.

This clonotype was found many times. V gene TRBV7-9 combines with J gene TRBJ2-5; maybe TRBD1 (5 bases). Trimming cost V 5 bases and J 3 bases, with 13 bases left between them. CDR3 length: 14 residues. Germline V gene data show CDR1 as SEHNR and CDR2 as FQNEAQ (reference sequence). The CDR3 sequence is CASSLFQGKETQYF. The CDR3 DNA is TGTGCCAGCAGCCTGTTCCAGGGAAAAGAGACCCAGTACTTC.

This clonotype has at least ten counts. The chain carries TRBV4-3 and TRBJ2-1; 11 bases agree with TRBD2. The V and J ends lost 4 bases and 8 bases, in that order; junction bases with no gene match: 10. The CDR3 runs 16 residues. Germline values: CDR1 LGHNA, CDR2 YSLEER. CDR3 coding DNA: TGCGCCAGCAGCCTATTAGCGGGGGGGAGGCTCGATGAGCAGTTCTTC. Translating it yields CASSLLAGGRLDEQFF.

This clonotype has a count of ten or more. The chain couples TRBV6-2 or TRBV6-3 to TRBJ2-1, with D possibly matching TRBD2 (7 bases). Germline V gene lookup returns CDR1 MNHEY and CDR2 SVGEGT. The CDR3 has 17 residues. Trimming shortened V by 6 bases and J by 2 bases, and 20 bases separated the two germline ends. CDR3 amino acids: CASSPAARGATYNEQFF. Written as DNA, the CDR3 is TGTGCCAGCAGCCCTGCCGCCCGGGGGGCCACCTACAATGAGCAGTTCTTC.

This clonotype was counted only a few times. The chain links TRBV28 to TRBJ2-1; D assignment may be TRBD1 or TRBD2 (7 bases each). The V gene lost 6 bases and the J gene lost 2 bases, with 11 bases spanning the gap. This CDR3 has 14 amino acids. Germline V CDR1 and CDR2: MDHEN, SYDVKM. CDR3 amino acids: CASSQGGAYNEQFF. CDR3 nucleotide sequence: TGTGCCAGCAGCCAGGGGGGGGCCTACAATGAGCAGTTCTTC.

This clonotype was seen at least ten times. The CDR3 loop is CASSPWTSGYNEQFF. The CDR3 DNA is TGTGCCAGCAGTCCATGGACTAGCGGATACAATGAGCAGTTCTTC. The chain recombines TRBV12-3 or TRBV12-4 with TRBJ2-1; 10 bases fit TRBD2. J gave up 4 bases and V 5 bases, and 5 bases lay outside the gene matches. This CDR3 is built from 15 residues.

This clonotype was detected ten times or more. The chain employs TRBV29-1 and TRBJ1-2, with D possibly TRBD1 on 6 matching bases. Germline loops: CDR1 SQVTM, CDR2 ANQGSEA. Trimming shortened V by 4 bases and J by 7 bases, and 10 bases separated the two germline ends. The CDR3 spans 11 residues. The CDR3 here is CSVAGDLGYTF. CDR3 coding DNA: TGCAGCGTTGCAGGGGACCTTGGCTACACCTTC.

This clonotype was observed many times. V gene TRBV12-3 or TRBV12-4 combines with J gene TRBJ2-3, with D maybe TRBD1 (5 bases). This CDR3 is built from 16 residues. V was clipped by 0 bases and J by 1 base, with 11 bases between them. The CDR3 sequence: CASSLAAGKGTDTQYF. CDR3 coding DNA: TGTGCCAGCAGTTTAGCGGCAGGGAAAGGCACAGATACGCAGTATTTT.

Ten or more counts support this clonotype. The V and J genes are TRBV28 and TRBJ2-3; TRBD1 agrees at 7 bases. The CDR3 is made up of 20 amino acids. From germline, CDR1 is MDHEN and CDR2 SYDVKM. The J segment lost 0 bases and the V segment lost 3 bases, leaving 18 bases of the junction unmatched. The CDR3 loop is CASSLFWTGKPRPSTDTQYF. Written as DNA, the CDR3 is TGTGCCAGCAGTTTGTTCTGGACAGGCAAACCACGACCTAGCACAGATACGCAGTATTTT.